This T cell receptor beta chain was obtained from a study of identical twins. CDR1 is SQVTM and CDR2 is ANQGSEA in the germline V gene. J was trimmed by 2 bases and V by 6 bases; bases with no gene match: 11. The CDR3 sequence is 15 residues long. TCRdb used MiXCR to reprocess the 5' RACE reads, holding one entry per CDR3 protein. The data hold hundreds of thousands of distinct CDR3 sequences, with 20% to 25% observed a single time. This sample also appeared in a second study, on T cells expressing NK-cell markers. Per that study: Researchers got TCR beta repertoires out of sorted CD3+CD56+NKG2C+, CD3+CD56+NKG2C- and CD3+CD56-NKG2C+ T cells. The CD3+CD56-NKG2C+ fraction of a handful of donors was likewise dominated by these clonotypes.

The specimen was CD4+ T cells sorted from blood. The TCR was taken from a woman under 30 in good health. The V call is TRBV29-1, the J call TRBJ2-3; 7 bases map to TRBD1. The CDR3: CSVIQGSTSTDTQYF. CDR3 nucleotides: TGCAGCGTAATACAGGGGTCCACCTCCACAGATACGCAGTATTTT.